This T cell receptor beta chain was retrieved from a study of response to subunit inactivated influenza vaccine. The study, taken as a whole, reports: The authors proposed limited new T cell recruitment per seasonal influenza vaccination.

This clonotype turned up a few times. No antigen is known for it. TCRdb passed the RT-PCR reads through MiXCR, listing each CDR3 protein once. Of 550,000 to 800,000 distinct CDR3 sequences listed, about 15% were seen once; the top ten hold around a tenth. This CDR3 region has 16 residues. V was clipped by 1 base and J by 6 bases; unmatched bases: 5. Per germline, CDR1 SGHAT and CDR2 FQNNGV. The receptor was isolated from a man aged 45-65 years who received an inactivated influenza vaccine. The J gene is TRBJ1-6, the V gene TRBV11-2; 8 bases match TRBD1. Sample: PBMCs from blood, taken about 11 days after vaccination. The CDR3, as DNA: TGTGCCAGCAGCTTAGCAGCGACAGGGGTTAATTCACCCCTCCACTTT. Amino acid sequence: CASSLAATGVNSPLHF.